What follows are 21 T cell receptor beta chains derived from one specimen sequenced in a study of T cell repertoires in cytomegalovirus infection. TCRdb re-called the reads with MiXCR, one entry per CDR3 protein. The sample has 700,000 to 850,000 distinct CDR3 sequences; 30% to 35% are singletons. Their target antigens are unknown. This specimen consisted of cultured CD8+ T cells from PBMCs, obtained from culture after CMV antigen stimulation. The receptor source for this set is a human donor in good health (CMV status not recorded). Some clones in this sample may be carry-over from other donors' samples.

Here the CDR3 DNA reads TGTGCCAGCAGTCCTATCCGCGGGGGCTACACCGGGGAGCTGTTTTTT. Its translation is CASSPIRGGYTGELFF. The chain has TRBV28 and TRBJ2-2, with a possible D match to TRBD2 (7 bases). The V gene's germline CDR1 is MDHEN and CDR2 SYDVKM. Trimming took 5 bases from V and 3 from J, leaving 16 bases between them. This CDR3 contains 16 residues.

Comment on this clonotype: This could be a read error, since a much larger clone is one nucleotide away. The chain is built from TRBV7-6 and TRBJ2-3; a possible D gene is TRBD1 (5 bases). The closer fit of TRBJ1-5 to the DNA end suggests the J call may be wrong. The germline V gene encodes CDR1 SGHVS and CDR2 FNYEAQ. The CDR3 extends over 13 amino acids. The CDR3, as DNA: TGTGCCAGCAGCTTTCTCGGGGCAGATACGCAGCATTTT. It is translated as CASSFLGADTQHF.

This clonotype was recorded many times. The chain employs TRBV7-2 and TRBJ2-4; 8 bases line up with TRBD1. V lost 3 bases and J lost 0; bases outside the gene matches: 4. The CDR3 runs to 16 residues. Germline loops: CDR1 SGHTA, CDR2 FQGNSA. Here the CDR3 reads CASSLTGVLAKNIQYF. CDR3 nucleotide sequence: TGTGCCAGCAGCTTGACAGGGGTTCTAGCCAAAAACATTCAGTACTTC. Together with reference TRBV7-2 and TRBJ2-4, the CDR3 gives the full variable domain: GAGVSQSPSNKVTEKGKDVELRCDPISGHTALYWYRQSLGQGLEFLIYFQGNSAPDKSGLPSDRFSAERTGGSVSTLTIQRTQQEDSAVYLCASSLTGVLAKNIQYFGAGTRLSVL.

In this sample, this clonotype turned up many times. The chain has TRBV7-9 and TRBJ2-4; D is possibly TRBD2 (6 bases). Germline loops: CDR1 SEHNR, CDR2 FQNEAQ (reference sequence). The CDR3 runs to 16 residues. V was shortened by 6 bases and J by 0 bases, with 15 bases between the two germline ends. The DNA for the CDR3 is TGTGCCAGCAGTTACGGGAGAGGACTAGCCAAAAACATTCAGTACTTC. Translation gives CASSYGRGLAKNIQYF.

The sample holds a few counts of this clonotype. The rearrangement links TRBV27 to TRBJ1-2, with unresolved D. This CDR3 spans 15 amino acids. Germline V CDR1 and CDR2: MNHEY, SMNVEV (reference sequence). Trimming removed 6 bases from V and 2 bases from J, with 16 bases in between. The CDR3 DNA is TGTGCCAGCAGAAAAAACGAGGGAGTCAACTATGGCTACACCTTC. Translated, it gives CASRKNEGVNYGYTF.

This clonotype was counted only a few times. The V and J genes are TRBV12-3 or TRBV12-4 and TRBJ2-3; D remains unclear. The CDR3 has 12 residues. Trimming removed 5 bases from V and 9 bases from J, with 12 bases in between. CDR3 residues: CASSTGMGTQYF. The CDR3 coding sequence is TGTGCCAGCAGTACTGGTATGGGCACGCAGTATTTT.

This clonotype was seen only a few times. The chain is built from TRBV7-8 and TRBJ1-2; 9 bases are shared with TRBD1. V lost 2 bases to trimming and J lost 6 bases; unmatched junction nucleotides: 7. Per germline, CDR1 SGHVS and CDR2 FQNEAQ. The length of the CDR3 is 15 residues. The CDR3 DNA follows: TGTGCCAGCAGCTTATCCGGGACAGGGTGGAATGGCTACACCTTC. It yields the protein CASSLSGTGWNGYTF.

The gene calls are TRBV7-6 and TRBJ2-5, with a possible D match to TRBD1 (6 bases). From germline, CDR1 is SGHVS and CDR2 FNYEAQ. The CDR3 spans 14 residues. Trimming pared 1 base from V and 3 bases from J, leaving 9 bases between. CDR3 bases: TGTGCCAGCAGCTTAGGTGCAGGGGAAGAGACCCAGTACTTC. Its translation is CASSLGAGEETQYF.

V usage is TRBV10-3 and J usage is TRBJ2-1, with D possibly being TRBD1 or TRBD2 (5 bases each). V lost 0 bases, J lost 7 bases, and 16 bases lay in between. This CDR3 spans 16 amino acids. CDR1 ENHRY and CDR2 SYGVKD come from the germline V gene. The CDR3 loop reads CAISESRDGSWNEQFF. The CDR3 nucleotides read TGTGCCATCAGTGAGTCTAGGGACGGGTCTTGGAATGAGCAGTTCTTC.

The rearrangement joins TRBV6-1 to TRBJ2-3; 8 nucleotides align to TRBD2. The ends lost 0 bases at V and 0 bases at J; junction bases unmatched: 5. CDR1 is MNHNS, CDR2 SASEGT, per germline. CDR3 length: 17 amino acids. The CDR3 DNA reads as TGTGCCAGCAGTGAAGCGTGGGCTAGCGGGAGCACAGATACGCAGTATTTT. It is translated as CASSEAWASGSTDTQYF.

This clonotype showed up just a few times. A junction boundary mismatches the germline segment, possibly from a read error. This chain links TRBV10-3 with TRBJ2-3; D not certain. Germline assignment: CDR1 ENHRY and CDR2 SYGVKD. CDR3 length: 12 residues. CDR3 sequence (DNA): TGCTTGACGGCATCCTCGGAAGATACGCAGTATTTT. Its protein is CLTASSEDTQYF.

This clonotype has a handful of counts. This sequence joins TRBV6-5 and TRBJ2-3; maybe TRBD1 (5 bases). CDR1 is MNHEY and CDR2 is SVGAGI in the germline V gene. The germline V and J ends were trimmed by 4 bases and 0 bases, with 11 bases remaining between them. This CDR3 spans 15 amino acids. CDR3 protein: CASSSLQDSTDTQYF. The CDR3 region has the DNA TGTGCCAGCAGTTCCTTACAGGACAGCACAGATACGCAGTATTTT.

This clonotype has only a few counts. The chain has TRBV12-3 or TRBV12-4 and TRBJ2-1; TRBD1 matches 10 bases. Trimming took 4 bases from V and 3 from J; bases not matched to a gene: 12. The CDR3 runs to 18 residues. The CDR3 DNA follows: TGTGCCAGCAGTTCACCCCTGCTGGGACAGGGGAACTACAATGAGCAGTTCTTC. This translates into CASSSPLLGQGNYNEQFF.

The chain has TRBV28 and TRBJ2-7, with D possibly matching TRBD2 (6 bases). This CDR3 comprises 14 residues. Germline V CDR1 and CDR2: MDHEN, SYDVKM. V was cut by 4 bases and J by 0 bases, with 10 bases left in between. The CDR3 loop reads CASSSVGGSYEQYV. CDR3 coding DNA: TGTGCCAGCAGTTCGGTCGGGGGCTCCTACGAGCAGTACGTC.

This clonotype has at least ten counts. J is TRBJ2-2 and V is TRBV7-6; possibly TRBD2 for D (6 bases). Between the trimmed V and J ends, which lost 6 bases and 9 bases, there was a span of 17 bases. Germline assignment: CDR1 SGHVS and CDR2 FNYEAQ. The CDR3 is made up of 14 amino acids. The CDR3 DNA reads as TGTGCCAGCAGTAATCGGGACTCCAAAAGGGAGCTGTTTTTT. Protein sequence: CASSNRDSKRELFF.

The chain is built from TRBV27 and TRBJ1-1; maybe TRBD1 (5 bases). The V and J ends lost 5 bases and 3 bases respectively, with 13 bases between them. Germline V gives CDR1 MNHEY, CDR2 SMNVEV (reference sequence). This CDR3 region has 14 residues. The CDR3 region is CASSPSGGYTEAFF. CDR3 bases: TGTGCCAGCAGTCCCTCCGGGGGGTACACTGAAGCTTTCTTT.

The chain couples TRBV14 to TRBJ2-2, with D uncertain. This CDR3 has 14 amino acids. V was shortened by 2 bases and J by 0 bases, with 4 bases between the two germline ends. CDR1 and CDR2 (germline): SGHDN, FVKESK. CDR3 amino acids: CASSQRSNTGELFF. The DNA of the CDR3 is TGTGCCAGCAGCCAACGGTCGAACACCGGGGAGCTGTTTTTT.

The rearrangement links TRBV19 to TRBJ2-2; D might be TRBD2 (6 bases). Trimming removed 10 bases from V and 2 bases from J, with 20 bases in between. CDR3 size: 16 residues. CDR1 LNHDA and CDR2 SQIVND come from the germline V gene (reference sequence). The CDR3 DNA reads as TGTGCCACACTGTACAGGAGGGCACCTAACACCGGGGAGCTGTTTTTT. Protein product: CATLYRRAPNTGELFF. The full variable domain, its missing parts supplied by reference TRBV19 and TRBJ2-2, is DGGITQSPKYLFRKEGQNVTLSCEQNLNHDAMYWYRQDPGQGLRLIYYSQIVNDFQKGDIAEGYSVSREKKESFPLTVTSAQKNPTAFYLCATLYRRAPNTGELFFGEGSRLTVL.

The chain recombines TRBV7-3 with TRBJ1-5; TRBD1 is a possible D gene (6 bases). V was trimmed by 5 bases and J by 9 bases, leaving 17 bases between them. This CDR3 spans 14 amino acids. Looked up from germline, CDR1 is SGHTA and CDR2 is FQGTGA. CDR3 bases: TGTGCCAGCAGCGGATGGGGGCCTTATCCGCCCCAGCATTTT. This sequence encodes CASSGWGPYPPQHF.

This clonotype came up a few times. This chain links TRBV7-2 with TRBJ2-3; a possible D gene is TRBD2 (7 bases). CDR1 is SGHTA, CDR2 FQGNSA, per germline. Trimming stripped 4 bases from V and 6 bases from J, with 14 bases between. This CDR3 region has 14 residues. CDR3 nucleotides: TGTGCCAGCAGCTGGGCGGGGGCTCTGGATACGCAGTATTTT. It specifies CASSWAGALDTQYF.

This clonotype turned up a few times. The CDR3 sequence is CALRQGRFDYGYTF. CDR3 DNA: TGTGCCCTCAGGCAGGGACGGTTTGACTATGGCTACACCTTC. This chain connects TRBV2 to TRBJ1-2; D might be TRBD1 (5 bases). V was cut by 11 bases and J by 3 bases, with 19 bases left in between. The CDR3 is made up of 14 amino acids. Germline V CDR1 and CDR2: SNHLY, FYNNEI.